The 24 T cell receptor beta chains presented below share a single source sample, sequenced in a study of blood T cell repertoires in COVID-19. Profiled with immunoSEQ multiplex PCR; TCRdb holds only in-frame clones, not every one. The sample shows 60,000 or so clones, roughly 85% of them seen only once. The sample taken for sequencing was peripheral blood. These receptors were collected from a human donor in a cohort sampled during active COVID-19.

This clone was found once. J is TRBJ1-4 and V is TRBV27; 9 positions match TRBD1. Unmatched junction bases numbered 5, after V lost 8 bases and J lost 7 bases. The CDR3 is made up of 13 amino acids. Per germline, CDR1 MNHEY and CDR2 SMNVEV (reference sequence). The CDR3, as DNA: TGTGCCAGCGGGACAGGGCGCGTTGAAAAACTGTTTTTT. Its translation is CASGTGRVEKLFF.

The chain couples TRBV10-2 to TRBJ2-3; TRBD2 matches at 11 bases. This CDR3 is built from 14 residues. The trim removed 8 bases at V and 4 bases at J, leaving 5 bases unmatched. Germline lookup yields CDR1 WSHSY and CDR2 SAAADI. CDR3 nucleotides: TGCGCCAGCTTAGCGGGGGGGCCTTCAGATACGCAGTATTTT. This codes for CASLAGGPSDTQYF.

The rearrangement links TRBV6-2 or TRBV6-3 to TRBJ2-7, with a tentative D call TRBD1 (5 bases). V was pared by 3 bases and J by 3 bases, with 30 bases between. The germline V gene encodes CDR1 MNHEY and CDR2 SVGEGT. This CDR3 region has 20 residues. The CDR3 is CASSYGLGQEASRLSYEQYF. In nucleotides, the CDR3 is TGTGCCAGCAGTTATGGTCTCGGACAAGAGGCTAGTCGCCTGAGCTACGAGCAGTACTTC.

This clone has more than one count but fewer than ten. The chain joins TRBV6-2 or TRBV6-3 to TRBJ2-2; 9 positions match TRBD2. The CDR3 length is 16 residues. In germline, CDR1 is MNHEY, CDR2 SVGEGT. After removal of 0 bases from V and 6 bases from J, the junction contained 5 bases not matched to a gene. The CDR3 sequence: CASSYSAGGLPGELFF. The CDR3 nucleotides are TGTGCCAGCAGTTACTCTGCGGGGGGGCTCCCCGGGGAGCTGTTTTTT.

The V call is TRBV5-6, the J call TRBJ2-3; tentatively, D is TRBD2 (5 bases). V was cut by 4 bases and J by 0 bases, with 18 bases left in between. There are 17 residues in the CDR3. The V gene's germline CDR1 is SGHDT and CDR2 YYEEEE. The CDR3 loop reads CASSPQGLTTSTDTQYF. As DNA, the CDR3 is TGTGCCAGCAGCCCACAAGGACTGACTACTAGCACAGATACGCAGTATTTT.

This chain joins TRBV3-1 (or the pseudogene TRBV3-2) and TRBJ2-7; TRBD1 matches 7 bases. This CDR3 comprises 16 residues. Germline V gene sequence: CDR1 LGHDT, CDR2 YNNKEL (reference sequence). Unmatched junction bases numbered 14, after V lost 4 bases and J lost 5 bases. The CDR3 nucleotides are TGTGCCAGCAGCCGCAGGGGGTGGCATACCCCTAACGAGCAGTACTTC. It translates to CASSRRGWHTPNEQYF.

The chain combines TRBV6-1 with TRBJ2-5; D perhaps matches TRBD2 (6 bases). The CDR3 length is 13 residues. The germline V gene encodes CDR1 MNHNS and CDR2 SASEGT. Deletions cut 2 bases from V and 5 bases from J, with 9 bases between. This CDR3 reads CASSEWGEETQYF. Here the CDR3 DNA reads TGTGCCAGCAGTGAATGGGGGGAGGAGACCCAGTACTTC.

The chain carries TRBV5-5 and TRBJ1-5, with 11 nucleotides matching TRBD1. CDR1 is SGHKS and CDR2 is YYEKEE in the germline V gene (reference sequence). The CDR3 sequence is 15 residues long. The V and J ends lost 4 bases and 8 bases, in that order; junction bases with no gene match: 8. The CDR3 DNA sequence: TGTGCCAGCAGCCTCGGGACAGGGGGAAGGGAGCCCCAGCATTTT. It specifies CASSLGTGGREPQHF.

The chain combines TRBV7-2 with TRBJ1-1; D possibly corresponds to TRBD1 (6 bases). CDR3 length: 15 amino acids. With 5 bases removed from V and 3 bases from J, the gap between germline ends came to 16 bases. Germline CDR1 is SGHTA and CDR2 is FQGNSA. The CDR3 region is CASSPGGAGDTEAFF. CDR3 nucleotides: TGTGCCAGCAGCCCGGGGGGGGCCGGGGACACTGAAGCTTTCTTT.

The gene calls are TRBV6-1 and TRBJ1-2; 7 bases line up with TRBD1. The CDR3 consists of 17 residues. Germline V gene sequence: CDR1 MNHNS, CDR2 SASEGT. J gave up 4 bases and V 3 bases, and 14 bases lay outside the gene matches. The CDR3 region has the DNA TGTGCCAGCAGTGAGACCTGGGGACCGGGACAGAGCTATGGCTACACCTTC. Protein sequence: CASSETWGPGQSYGYTF.

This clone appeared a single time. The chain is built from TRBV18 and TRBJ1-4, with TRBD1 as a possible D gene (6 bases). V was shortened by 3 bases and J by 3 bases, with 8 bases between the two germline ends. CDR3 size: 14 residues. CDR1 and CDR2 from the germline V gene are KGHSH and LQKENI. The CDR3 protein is CASSPGAPNEKLFF. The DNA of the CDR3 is TGTGCCAGCTCACCGGGGGCGCCTAATGAAAAACTGTTTTTT. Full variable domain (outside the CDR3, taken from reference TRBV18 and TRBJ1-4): NAGVMQNPRHLVRRRGQEARLRCSPMKGHSHVYWYRQLPEEGLKFMVYLQKENIIDESGMPKERFSAEFPKEGPSILRIQQVVRGDSAAYFCASSPGAPNEKLFFGSGTQLSVL.

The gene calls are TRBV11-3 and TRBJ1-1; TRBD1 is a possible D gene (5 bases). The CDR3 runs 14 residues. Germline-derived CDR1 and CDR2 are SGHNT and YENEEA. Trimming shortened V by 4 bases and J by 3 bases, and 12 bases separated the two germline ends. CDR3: CASSSRQTDTEAFF. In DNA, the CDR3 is TGTGCCAGCAGCTCGAGACAGACCGACACTGAAGCTTTCTTT.

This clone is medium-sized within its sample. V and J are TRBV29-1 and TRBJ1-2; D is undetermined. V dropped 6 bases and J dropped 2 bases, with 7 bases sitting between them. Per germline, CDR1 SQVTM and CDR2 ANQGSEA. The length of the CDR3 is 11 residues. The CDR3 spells CSVSQNYGYTF. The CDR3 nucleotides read TGCAGCGTCAGTCAGAACTATGGCTACACCTTC. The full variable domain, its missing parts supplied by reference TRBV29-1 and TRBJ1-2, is SAVISQKPSRDICQRGTSLTIQCQVDSQVTMMFWYRQQPGQSLTLIATANQGSEATYESGFVIDKFPISRPNLTFSTLTVSNMSPEDSSIYLCSVSQNYGYTFGSGTRLTVV.

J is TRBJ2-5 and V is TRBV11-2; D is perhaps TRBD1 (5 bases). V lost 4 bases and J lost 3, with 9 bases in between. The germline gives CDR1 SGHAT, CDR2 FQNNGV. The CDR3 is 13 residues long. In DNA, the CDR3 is TGTGCCAGCAGCTCGACAGTAAAAGAGACCCAGTACTTC. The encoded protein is CASSSTVKETQYF.

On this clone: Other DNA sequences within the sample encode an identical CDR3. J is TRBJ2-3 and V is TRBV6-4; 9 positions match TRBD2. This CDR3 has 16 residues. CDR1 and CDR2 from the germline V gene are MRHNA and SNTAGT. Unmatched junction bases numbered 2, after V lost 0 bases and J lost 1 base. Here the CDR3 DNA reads TGTGCCAGCAGTGACTCGCGGGGGGGCGGCACAGATACGCAGTATTTT. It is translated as CASSDSRGGGTDTQYF.

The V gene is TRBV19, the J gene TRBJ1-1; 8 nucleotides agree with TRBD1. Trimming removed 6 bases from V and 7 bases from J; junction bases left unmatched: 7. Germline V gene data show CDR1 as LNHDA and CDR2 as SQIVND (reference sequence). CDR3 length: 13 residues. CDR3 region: CASRGQGAFEAFF. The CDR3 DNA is TGTGCCAGTAGGGGGCAGGGGGCATTTGAAGCTTTCTTT.

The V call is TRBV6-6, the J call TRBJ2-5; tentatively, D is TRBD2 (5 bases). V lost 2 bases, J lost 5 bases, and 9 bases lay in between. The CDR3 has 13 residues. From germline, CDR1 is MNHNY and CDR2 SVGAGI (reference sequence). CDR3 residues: CASSYRRVETQYF. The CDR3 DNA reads TGTGCCAGCAGTTACCGGCGGGTCGAGACCCAGTACTTC.

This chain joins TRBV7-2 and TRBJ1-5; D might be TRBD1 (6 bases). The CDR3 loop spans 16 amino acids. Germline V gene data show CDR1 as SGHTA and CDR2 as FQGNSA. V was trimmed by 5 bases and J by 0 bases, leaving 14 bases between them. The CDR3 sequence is CASSRTDTLSNQPQHF. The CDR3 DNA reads TGTGCCAGCAGCCGGACAGACACTCTTAGCAATCAGCCCCAGCATTTT.

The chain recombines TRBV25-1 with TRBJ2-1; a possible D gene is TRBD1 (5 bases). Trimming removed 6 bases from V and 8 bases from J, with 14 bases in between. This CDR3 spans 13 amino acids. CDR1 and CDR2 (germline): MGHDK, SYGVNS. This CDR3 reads CASSQIGADEQFF. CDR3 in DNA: TGTGCCAGCAGCCAAATAGGGGCCGATGAGCAGTTCTTC.

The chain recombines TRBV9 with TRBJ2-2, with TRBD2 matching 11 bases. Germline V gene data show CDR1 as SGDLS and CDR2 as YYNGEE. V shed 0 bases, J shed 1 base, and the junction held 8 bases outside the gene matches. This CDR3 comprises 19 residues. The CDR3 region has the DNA TGTGCCAGCAGCGTAGGATTGGGACTAGCGGCGCTGAACACCGGGGAGCTGTTTTTT. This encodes CASSVGLGLAALNTGELFF.

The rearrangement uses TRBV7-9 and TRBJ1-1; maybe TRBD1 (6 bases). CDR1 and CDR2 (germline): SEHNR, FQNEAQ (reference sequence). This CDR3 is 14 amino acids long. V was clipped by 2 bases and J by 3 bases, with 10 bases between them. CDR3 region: CASSLLGGDTEAFF. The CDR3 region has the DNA TGTGCCAGCAGCTTATTAGGGGGGGACACTGAAGCTTTCTTT.

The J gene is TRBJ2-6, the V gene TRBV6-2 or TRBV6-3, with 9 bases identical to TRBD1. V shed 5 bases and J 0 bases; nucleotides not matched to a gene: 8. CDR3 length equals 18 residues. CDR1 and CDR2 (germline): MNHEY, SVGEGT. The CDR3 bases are TGTGCCAGCAGTCCGCCGGGGACAGGGCACTCTGGGGCCAACGTCCTGACTTTC. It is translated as CASSPPGTGHSGANVLTF.

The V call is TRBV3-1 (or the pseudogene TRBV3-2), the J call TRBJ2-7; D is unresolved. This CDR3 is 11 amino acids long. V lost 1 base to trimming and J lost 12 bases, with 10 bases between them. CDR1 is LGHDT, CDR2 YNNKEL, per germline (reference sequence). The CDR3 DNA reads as TGTGCCAGCAGCCAAGGATCTCAGCGGTACTTC. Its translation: CASSQGSQRYF.

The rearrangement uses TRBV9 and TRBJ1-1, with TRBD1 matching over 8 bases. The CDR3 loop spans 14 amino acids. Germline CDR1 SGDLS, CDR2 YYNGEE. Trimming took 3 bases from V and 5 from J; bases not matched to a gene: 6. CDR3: CASSARGQRTEAFF. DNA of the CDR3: TGTGCCAGCAGCGCCAGGGGGCAAAGGACTGAAGCTTTCTTT. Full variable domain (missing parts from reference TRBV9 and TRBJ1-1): DSGVTQTPKHLITATGQRVTLRCSPRSGDLSVYWYQQSLDQGLQFLIQYYNGEERAKGNILERFSAQQFPDLHSELNLSSLELGDSALYFCASSARGQRTEAFFGQGTRLTVV.